This entry features one T cell receptor (beta chain) sequence. The CDR3 length is 16 residues. Losses at the gene ends were 4 bases for V and 0 bases for J; bases not matched to a gene: 3. The record originates from a study of blood T cell repertoires in COVID-19. Study at large: Acute-phase and convalescent COVID-19 samples originated in the United States, Italy and Spain. The analysed material was cDNA or gDNA that came from T cells, B-cell-depleted T cells, or PBMCs.

Authors' methods: The assay estimated nucleated cells by amplifying reference gene primers. Assay used: immunoSEQ multiplex PCR; TCRdb lists only in-frame clones, some missing. Clone size and the V and J calls come from that table; the DNA yielded D and trimming. Of 150,000 to 160,000 clones listed, about 90% are singletons. The genes are TRBV5-3 and TRBJ2-5; 13 bases map to TRBD2. TRBV5-3 is known as an ORF, though its function is uncertain. The clonotype comes from a man aged 45-65 years with acute or convalescent COVID-19. Specimen: peripheral blood. The CDR3 is CARSRTSGRNQETQYF. In DNA form, the CDR3 reads TGTGCCAGAAGCCGGACTAGCGGGAGAAACCAAGAGACCCAGTACTTC.